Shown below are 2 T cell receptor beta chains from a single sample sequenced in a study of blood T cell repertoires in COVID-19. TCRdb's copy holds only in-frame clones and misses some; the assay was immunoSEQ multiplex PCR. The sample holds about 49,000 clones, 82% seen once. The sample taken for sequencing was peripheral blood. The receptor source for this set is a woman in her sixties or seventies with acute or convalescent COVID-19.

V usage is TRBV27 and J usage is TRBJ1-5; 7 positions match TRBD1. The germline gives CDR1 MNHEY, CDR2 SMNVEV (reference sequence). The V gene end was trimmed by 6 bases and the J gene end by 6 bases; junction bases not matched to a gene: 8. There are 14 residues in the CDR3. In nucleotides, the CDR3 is TGTGCCAGCAGCCAGACAGGGAGAGGTCAGCCCCAGCATTTT. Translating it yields CASSQTGRGQPQHF.

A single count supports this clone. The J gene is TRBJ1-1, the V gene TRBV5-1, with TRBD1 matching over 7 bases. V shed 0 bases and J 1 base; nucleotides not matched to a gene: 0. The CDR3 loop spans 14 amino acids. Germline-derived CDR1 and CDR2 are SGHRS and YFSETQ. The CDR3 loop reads CASSLEGANTEAFF. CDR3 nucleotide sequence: TGCGCCAGCAGCTTGGAGGGGGCGAACACTGAAGCTTTCTTT.